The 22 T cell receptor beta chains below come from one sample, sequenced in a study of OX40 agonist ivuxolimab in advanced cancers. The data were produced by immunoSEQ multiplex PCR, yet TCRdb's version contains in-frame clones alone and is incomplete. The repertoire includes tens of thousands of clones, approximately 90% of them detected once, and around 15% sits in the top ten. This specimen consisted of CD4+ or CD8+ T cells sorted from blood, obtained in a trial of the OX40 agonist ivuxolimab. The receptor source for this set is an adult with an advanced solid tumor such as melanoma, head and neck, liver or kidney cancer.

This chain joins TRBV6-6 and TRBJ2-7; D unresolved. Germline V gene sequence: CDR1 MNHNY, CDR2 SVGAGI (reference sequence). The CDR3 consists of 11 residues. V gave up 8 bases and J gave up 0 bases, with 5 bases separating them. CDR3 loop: CASGISYEQYF. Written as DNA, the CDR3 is TGTGCCAGCGGCATCTCCTACGAGCAGTACTTC.

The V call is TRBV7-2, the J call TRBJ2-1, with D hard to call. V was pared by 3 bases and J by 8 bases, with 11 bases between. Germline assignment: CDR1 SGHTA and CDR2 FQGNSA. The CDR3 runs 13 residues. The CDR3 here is CASSFSPRDEQFF. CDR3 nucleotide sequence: TGTGCCAGCAGCTTTTCCCCCCGGGATGAGCAGTTCTTC.

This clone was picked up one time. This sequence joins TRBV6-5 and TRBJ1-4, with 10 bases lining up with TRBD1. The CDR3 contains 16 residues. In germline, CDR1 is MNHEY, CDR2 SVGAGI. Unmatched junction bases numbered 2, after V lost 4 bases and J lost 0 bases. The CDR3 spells CASSWDRGATNEKLFF. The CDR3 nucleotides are TGTGCCAGCAGTTGGGACAGGGGAGCAACTAATGAAAAACTGTTTTTT.

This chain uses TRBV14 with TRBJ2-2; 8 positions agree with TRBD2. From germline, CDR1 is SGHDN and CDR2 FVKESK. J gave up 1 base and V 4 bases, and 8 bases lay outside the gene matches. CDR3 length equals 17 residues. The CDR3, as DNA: TGTGCCAGCAGCCTTGCCATTAGCGGGGTGAACACCGGGGAGCTGTTTTTT. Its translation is CASSLAISGVNTGELFF.

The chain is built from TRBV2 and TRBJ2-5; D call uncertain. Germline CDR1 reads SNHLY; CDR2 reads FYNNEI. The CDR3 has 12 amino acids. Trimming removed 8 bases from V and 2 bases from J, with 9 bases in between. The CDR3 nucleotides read TGTGCCAGCGGGTGGCAGCAAGAGACCCAGTACTTC. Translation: CASGWQQETQYF.

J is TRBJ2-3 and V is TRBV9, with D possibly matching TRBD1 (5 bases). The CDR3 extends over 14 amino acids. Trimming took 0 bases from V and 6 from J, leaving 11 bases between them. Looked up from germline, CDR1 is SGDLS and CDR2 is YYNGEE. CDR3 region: CASSVEGPGDTQYF. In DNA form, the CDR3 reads TGTGCCAGCAGCGTAGAAGGCCCAGGGGATACGCAGTATTTT.

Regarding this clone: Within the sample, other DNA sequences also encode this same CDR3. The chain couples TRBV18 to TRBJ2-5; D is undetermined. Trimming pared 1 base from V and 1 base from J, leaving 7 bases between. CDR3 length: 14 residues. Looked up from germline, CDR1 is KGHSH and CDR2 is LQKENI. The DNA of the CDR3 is TGTGCCAGCTCACCACGGGTAGGCCAAGAGACCCAGTACTTC. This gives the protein CASSPRVGQETQYF. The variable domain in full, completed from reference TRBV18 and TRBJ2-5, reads NAGVMQNPRHLVRRRGQEARLRCSPMKGHSHVYWYRQLPEEGLKFMVYLQKENIIDESGMPKERFSAEFPKEGPSILRIQQVVRGDSAAYFCASSPRVGQETQYFGPGTRLLVL.

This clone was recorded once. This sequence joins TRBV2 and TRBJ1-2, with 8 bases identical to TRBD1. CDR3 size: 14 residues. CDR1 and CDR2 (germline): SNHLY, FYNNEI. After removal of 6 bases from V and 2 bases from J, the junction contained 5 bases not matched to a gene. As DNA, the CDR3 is TGTGCCAGCAGGGAGGGACAGGAGAACTATGGCTACACCTTC. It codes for CASREGQENYGYTF.

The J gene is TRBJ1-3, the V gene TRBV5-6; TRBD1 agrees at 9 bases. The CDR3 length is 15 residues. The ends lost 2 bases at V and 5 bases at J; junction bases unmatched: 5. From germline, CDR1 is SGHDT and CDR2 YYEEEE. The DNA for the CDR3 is TGTGCCAGCAGCTTAAGAACAGGGGGCAGAAACACCATATATTTT. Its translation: CASSLRTGGRNTIYF.

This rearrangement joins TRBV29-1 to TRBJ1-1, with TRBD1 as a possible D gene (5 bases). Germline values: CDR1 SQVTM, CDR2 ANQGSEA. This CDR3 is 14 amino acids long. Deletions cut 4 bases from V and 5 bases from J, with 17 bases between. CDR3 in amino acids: CSVAGGTGGTEAFF. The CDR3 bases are TGCAGCGTTGCCGGCGGCACGGGGGGTACTGAAGCTTTCTTT.

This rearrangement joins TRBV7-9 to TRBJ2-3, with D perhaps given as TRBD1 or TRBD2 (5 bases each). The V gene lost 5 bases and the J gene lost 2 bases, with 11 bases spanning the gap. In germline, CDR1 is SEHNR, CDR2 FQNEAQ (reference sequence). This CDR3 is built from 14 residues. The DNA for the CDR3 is TGTGCCAGCAGCGTCCGAGGGGCCACAGATACGCAGTATTTT. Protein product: CASSVRGATDTQYF.

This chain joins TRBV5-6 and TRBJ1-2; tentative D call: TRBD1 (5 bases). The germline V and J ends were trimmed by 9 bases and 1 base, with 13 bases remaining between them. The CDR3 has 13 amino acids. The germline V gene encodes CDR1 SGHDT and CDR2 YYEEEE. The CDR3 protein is CATTRDFNYGYTF. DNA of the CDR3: TGTGCCACGACCAGGGATTTTAACTATGGCTACACCTTC.

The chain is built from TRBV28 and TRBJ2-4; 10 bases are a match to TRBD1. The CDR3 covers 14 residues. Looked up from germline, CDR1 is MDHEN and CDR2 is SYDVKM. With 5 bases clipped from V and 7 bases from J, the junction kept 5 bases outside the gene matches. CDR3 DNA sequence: TGTGCCAGCAGTCAGGGACAGGGGCGGAACATTCAGTACTTC. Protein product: CASSQGQGRNIQYF. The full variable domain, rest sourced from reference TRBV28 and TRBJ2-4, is DVKVTQSSRYLVKRTGEKVFLECVQDMDHENMFWYRQDPGLGLRLIYFSYDVKMKEKGDIPEGYSVSREKKERFSLILESASTNQTSMYLCASSQGQGRNIQYFGAGTRLSVL.

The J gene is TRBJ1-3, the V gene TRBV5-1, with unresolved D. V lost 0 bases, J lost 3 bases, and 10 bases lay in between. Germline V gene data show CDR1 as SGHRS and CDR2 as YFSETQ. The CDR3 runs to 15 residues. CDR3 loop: CASSLGEVLGNTIYF. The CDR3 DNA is TGCGCCAGCAGCTTGGGAGAGGTCCTTGGAAACACCATATATTTT.

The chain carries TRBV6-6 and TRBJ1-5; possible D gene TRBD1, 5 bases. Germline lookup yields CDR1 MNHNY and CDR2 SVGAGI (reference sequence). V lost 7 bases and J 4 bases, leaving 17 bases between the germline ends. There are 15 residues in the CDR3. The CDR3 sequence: CASTDGTARNQPQHF. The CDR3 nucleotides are TGTGCCAGCACTGACGGGACCGCGAGGAATCAGCCCCAGCATTTT.

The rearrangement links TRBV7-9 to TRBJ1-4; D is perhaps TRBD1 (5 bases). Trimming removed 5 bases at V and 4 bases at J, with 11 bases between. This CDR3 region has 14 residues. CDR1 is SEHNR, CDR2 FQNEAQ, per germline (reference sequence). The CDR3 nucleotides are TGTGCCAGCAGCCCAGGGTTTGTTAATGAAAAACTGTTTTTT. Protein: CASSPGFVNEKLFF.

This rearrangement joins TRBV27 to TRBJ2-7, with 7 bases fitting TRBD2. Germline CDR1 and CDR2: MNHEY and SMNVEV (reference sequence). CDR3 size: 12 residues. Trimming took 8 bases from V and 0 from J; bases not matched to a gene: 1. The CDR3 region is CASGRASYEQYF. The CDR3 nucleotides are TGTGCCAGCGGGAGGGCCTCCTACGAGCAGTACTTC.

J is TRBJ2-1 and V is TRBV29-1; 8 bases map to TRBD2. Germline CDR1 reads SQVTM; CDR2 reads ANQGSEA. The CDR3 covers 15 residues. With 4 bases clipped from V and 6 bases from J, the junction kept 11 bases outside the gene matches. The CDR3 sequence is CSVVFKAGVFNEQFF. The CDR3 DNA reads TGCAGCGTTGTCTTCAAAGCGGGAGTGTTCAATGAGCAGTTCTTC.

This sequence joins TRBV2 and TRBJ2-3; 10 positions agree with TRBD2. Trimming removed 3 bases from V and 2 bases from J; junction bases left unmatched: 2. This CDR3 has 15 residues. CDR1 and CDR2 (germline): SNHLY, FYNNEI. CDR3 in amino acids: CASSDGLADTDTQYF. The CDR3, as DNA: TGTGCCAGCAGTGACGGACTAGCGGACACAGATACGCAGTATTTT.

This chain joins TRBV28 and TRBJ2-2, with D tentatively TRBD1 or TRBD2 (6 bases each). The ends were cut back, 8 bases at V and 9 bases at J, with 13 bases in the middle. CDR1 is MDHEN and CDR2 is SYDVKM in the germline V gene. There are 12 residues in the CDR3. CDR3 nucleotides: TGTGCCAGCCGTGGGGGGCCCTGGGAGCTGTTTTTT. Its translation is CASRGGPWELFF.

The CDR3 DNA sequence: TGTGCCAGCAGCGGAATGGGGGGCCAAGAGACCCAGTACTTC. Encoded protein: CASSGMGGQETQYF. The gene calls are TRBV16 and TRBJ2-5; D is possibly TRBD2 (6 bases). The CDR3 spans 14 residues. Germline V gene data show CDR1 as KGHSY and CDR2 as FQNENV. V gave up 5 bases and J gave up 1 base, with 11 bases separating them. The full variable domain, with the rest looked up from reference TRBV16 and TRBJ2-5, is GEEVAQTPKHLVRGEGQKAKLYCAPIKGHSYVFWYQQVLKNEFKFLISFQNENVFDETGMPKERFSAKCLPNSPCSLEIQATKLEDSAVYFCASSGMGGQETQYFGPGTRLLVL.

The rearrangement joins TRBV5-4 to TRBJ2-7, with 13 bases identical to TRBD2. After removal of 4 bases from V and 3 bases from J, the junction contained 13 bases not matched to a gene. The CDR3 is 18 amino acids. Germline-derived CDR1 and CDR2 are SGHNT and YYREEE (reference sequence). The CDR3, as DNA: TGTGCCAGCAGCCAGATTGGGACTAGCGGGAAGGTGGTCTACGAGCAGTACTTC. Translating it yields CASSQIGTSGKVVYEQYF. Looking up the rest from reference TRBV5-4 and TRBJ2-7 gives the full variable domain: ETGVTQSPTHLIKTRGQQVTLRCSSQSGHNTVSWYQQALGQGPQFIFQYYREEENGRGNFPPRFSGLQFPNYSSELNVNALELDDSALYLCASSQIGTSGKVVYEQYFGPGTRLTVT.